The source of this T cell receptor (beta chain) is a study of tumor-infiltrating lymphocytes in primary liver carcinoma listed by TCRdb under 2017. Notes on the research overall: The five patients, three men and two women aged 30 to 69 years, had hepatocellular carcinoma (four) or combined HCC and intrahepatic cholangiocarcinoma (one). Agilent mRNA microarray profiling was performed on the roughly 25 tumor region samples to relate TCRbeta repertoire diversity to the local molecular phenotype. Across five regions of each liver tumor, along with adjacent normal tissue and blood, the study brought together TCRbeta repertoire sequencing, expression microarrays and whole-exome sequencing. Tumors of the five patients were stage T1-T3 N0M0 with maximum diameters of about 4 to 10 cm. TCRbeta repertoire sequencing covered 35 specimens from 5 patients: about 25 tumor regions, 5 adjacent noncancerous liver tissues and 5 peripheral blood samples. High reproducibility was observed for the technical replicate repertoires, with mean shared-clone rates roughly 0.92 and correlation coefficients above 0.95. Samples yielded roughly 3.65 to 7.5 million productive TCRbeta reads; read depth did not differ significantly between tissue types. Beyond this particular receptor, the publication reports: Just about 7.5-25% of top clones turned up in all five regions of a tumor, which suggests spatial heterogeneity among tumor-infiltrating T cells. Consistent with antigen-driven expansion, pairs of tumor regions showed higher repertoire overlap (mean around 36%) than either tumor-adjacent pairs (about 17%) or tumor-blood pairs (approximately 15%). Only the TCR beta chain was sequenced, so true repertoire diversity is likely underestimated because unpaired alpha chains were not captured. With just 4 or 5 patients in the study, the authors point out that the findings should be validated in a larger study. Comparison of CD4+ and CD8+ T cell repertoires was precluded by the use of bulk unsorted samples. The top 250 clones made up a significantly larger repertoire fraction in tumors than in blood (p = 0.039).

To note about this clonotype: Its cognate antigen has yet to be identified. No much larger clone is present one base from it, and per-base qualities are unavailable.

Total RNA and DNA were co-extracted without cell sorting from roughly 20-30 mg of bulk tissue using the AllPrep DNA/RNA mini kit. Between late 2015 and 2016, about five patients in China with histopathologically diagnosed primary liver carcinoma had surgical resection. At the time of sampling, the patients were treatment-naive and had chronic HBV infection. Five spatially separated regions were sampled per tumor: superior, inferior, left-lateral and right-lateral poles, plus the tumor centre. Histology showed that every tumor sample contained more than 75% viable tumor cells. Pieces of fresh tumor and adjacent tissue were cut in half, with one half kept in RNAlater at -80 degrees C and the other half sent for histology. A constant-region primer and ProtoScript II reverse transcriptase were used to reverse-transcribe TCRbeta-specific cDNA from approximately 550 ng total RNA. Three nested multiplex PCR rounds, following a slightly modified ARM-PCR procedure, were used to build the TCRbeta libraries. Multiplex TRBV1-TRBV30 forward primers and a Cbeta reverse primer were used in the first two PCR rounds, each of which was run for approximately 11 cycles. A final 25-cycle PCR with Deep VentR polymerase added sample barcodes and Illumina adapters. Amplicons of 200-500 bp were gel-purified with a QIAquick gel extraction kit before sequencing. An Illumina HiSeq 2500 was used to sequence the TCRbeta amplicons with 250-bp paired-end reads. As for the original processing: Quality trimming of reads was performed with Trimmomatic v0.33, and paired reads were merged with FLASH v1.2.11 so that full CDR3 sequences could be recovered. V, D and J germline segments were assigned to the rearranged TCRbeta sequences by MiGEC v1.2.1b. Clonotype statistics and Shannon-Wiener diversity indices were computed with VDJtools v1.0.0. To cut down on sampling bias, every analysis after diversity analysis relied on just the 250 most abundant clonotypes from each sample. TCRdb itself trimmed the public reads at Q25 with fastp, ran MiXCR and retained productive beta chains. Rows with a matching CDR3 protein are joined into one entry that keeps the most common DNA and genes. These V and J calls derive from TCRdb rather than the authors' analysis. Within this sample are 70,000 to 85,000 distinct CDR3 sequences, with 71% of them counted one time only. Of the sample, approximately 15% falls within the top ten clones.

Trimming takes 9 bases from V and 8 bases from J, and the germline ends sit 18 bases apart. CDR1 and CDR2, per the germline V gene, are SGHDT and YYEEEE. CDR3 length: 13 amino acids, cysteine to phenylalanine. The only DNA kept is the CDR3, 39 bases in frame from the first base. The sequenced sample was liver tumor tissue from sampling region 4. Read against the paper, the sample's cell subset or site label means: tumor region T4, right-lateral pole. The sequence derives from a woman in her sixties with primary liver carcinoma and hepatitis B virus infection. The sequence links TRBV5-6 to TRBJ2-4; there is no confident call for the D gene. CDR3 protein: CANCSIDSDIQYF. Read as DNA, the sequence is TGTGCCAACTGCTCCATTGATAGTGACATTCAGTACTTC.